The 28 T cell receptor beta chains below come from one sample, sequenced in a study of shared clonotypes between healthy human individuals. Sequencing was performed with immunoSEQ multiplex PCR; in TCRdb, only in-frame clones are kept and a portion is missing. The repertoire has about a million clones, about 75% of them found once; the top ten carry roughly 1.5%. The specimen sequenced was memory CD4+ T cells sorted from blood. Subset in this sample: CD45RA-negative fraction. These receptors all stem from a man younger than 30 in good health.

The chain combines TRBV19 with TRBJ2-3, with no clear D. V lost 3 bases, J lost 4 bases, and 14 bases lay in between. The CDR3 contains 15 residues. Germline-derived CDR1 and CDR2 are LNHDA and SQIVND (reference sequence). CDR3 bases: TGTGCCAGTAGTATTCCCTCCTCCAGGCCAGATACGCAGTATTTT. It specifies CASSIPSSRPDTQYF.

This chain joins TRBV5-1 and TRBJ2-5, with 11 bases matching TRBD2. After removal of 4 bases from V and 5 bases from J, the junction contained 4 bases not matched to a gene. The CDR3 contains 14 residues. Per the germline V gene, CDR1 is SGHRS and CDR2 is YFSETQ. The DNA for the CDR3 is TGCGCCAGCAGCCGTAGCGGGAGGGGCGAGACCCAGTACTTC. This translates into CASSRSGRGETQYF.

The chain joins TRBV19 to TRBJ1-2; a possible D gene is TRBD1 (5 bases). Germline CDR1 is LNHDA and CDR2 is SQIVND (reference sequence). V was clipped by 8 bases and J by 4 bases, with 17 bases between them. CDR3 size: 14 residues. The chain's CDR3 is CASLKTAPGYGYTF. For the CDR3, the DNA is TGTGCCAGTTTGAAGACAGCCCCTGGCTATGGCTACACCTTC.

The chain combines TRBV5-1 with TRBJ1-3; a possible D gene is TRBD1 (5 bases). Germline V lookup: CDR1 SGHRS, CDR2 YFSETQ. This CDR3 region has 16 residues. Trimming stripped 4 bases from V and 0 bases from J, with 14 bases between. The CDR3 nucleotides are TGCGCCAGCAGCGTGGATGGACAAGACTCTGGAAACACCATATATTTT. Its protein product is CASSVDGQDSGNTIYF.

The J gene is TRBJ2-7, the V gene TRBV6-5; a possible D gene is TRBD2 (6 bases). Trimming removed 5 bases at V and 7 bases at J, with 18 bases between. The CDR3 extends over 14 amino acids. The V gene's germline CDR1 is MNHEY and CDR2 SVGAGI. CDR3 sequence reads: CASSRGHAAGEQYF. The CDR3 coding sequence is TGTGCCAGCAGTCGAGGACACGCGGCGGGGGAGCAGTACTTC.

The chain employs TRBV7-2 and TRBJ2-5, with no clear D. Germline V gene data show CDR1 as SGHTA and CDR2 as FQGNSA. V lost 3 bases and J lost 4, with 18 bases in between. This CDR3 is 16 amino acids long. This CDR3 is CASSFGSGKSLETQYF. For the CDR3, the DNA is TGTGCCAGCAGCTTTGGTTCCGGCAAATCATTAGAGACCCAGTACTTC.

This rearrangement joins TRBV18 to TRBJ2-3, with 7 bases lining up with TRBD1. The V and J ends lost 5 bases and 8 bases, in that order; junction bases with no gene match: 10. Germline CDR1 KGHSH, CDR2 LQKENI. The CDR3 length is 14 residues. The CDR3 loop reads CASSYTTGEATQYF. In nucleotides, the CDR3 is TGTGCCAGCTCATACACTACAGGGGAAGCTACGCAGTATTTT.

V gene TRBV19 combines with J gene TRBJ2-7; tentative D call: TRBD1 (6 bases). The CDR3 is made up of 11 amino acids. V was pared by 11 bases and J by 5 bases, with 13 bases between. Germline V gene lookup returns CDR1 LNHDA and CDR2 SQIVND (reference sequence). The CDR3 protein is CARQAGDEQYF. CDR3 coding DNA: TGTGCCCGTCAGGCAGGGGACGAGCAGTACTTC. The whole variable domain, filled in from reference TRBV19 and TRBJ2-7, reads DGGITQSPKYLFRKEGQNVTLSCEQNLNHDAMYWYRQDPGQGLRLIYYSQIVNDFQKGDIAEGYSVSREKKESFPLTVTSAQKNPTAFYLCARQAGDEQYFGPGTRLTVT.

The chain employs TRBV19 and TRBJ2-1, with 7 bases matching TRBD1. The CDR3 sequence is 13 residues long. Trimming took 6 bases from V and 5 from J; bases not matched to a gene: 4. Germline lookup yields CDR1 LNHDA and CDR2 SQIVND (reference sequence). The CDR3 spells CASRPGQNNEQFF. The DNA of the CDR3 is TGTGCCAGTAGGCCGGGACAGAACAATGAGCAGTTCTTC.

This chain joins TRBV5-5 and TRBJ1-1; TRBD1 agrees at 7 bases. Trimming removed 6 bases from V and 1 base from J; junction bases left unmatched: 9. The germline V gene has CDR1 SGHKS and CDR2 YYEKEE (reference sequence). This CDR3 spans 15 amino acids. CDR3 residues: CASNRGGASNTEAFF. CDR3 DNA: TGTGCCAGCAACCGAGGGGGCGCTTCGAACACTGAAGCTTTCTTT.

This clone was picked up a small number of times. V gene TRBV30 combines with J gene TRBJ1-1; TRBD1 is a possible D gene (5 bases). There are 11 residues in the CDR3. Trimming took off 2 bases at V and 10 bases at J, with 11 bases between the two ends. Looked up from germline, CDR1 is GTSNPN and CDR2 is SVGIG (reference sequence). In nucleotides, the CDR3 is TGTGCCTGGAGTAGAGGGACTACAGCTTTCTTT. Translating gives CAWSRGTTAFF.

As concerns this clone: This may arise from a read error, as a much more abundant clone is one base away. The V gene is TRBV7-8, the J gene TRBJ2-3; 10 bases are shared with TRBD1. The CDR3 is 14 amino acids. V shed 3 bases, J shed 3 bases, and the junction held 0 bases outside the gene matches. Per the germline V gene, CDR1 is SGHVS and CDR2 is FQNEAQ. CDR3 coding DNA: TGTGCCAGCAGCTTGGACAGGGGGACAGATACGCAGTATTTT. Protein: CASSLDRGTDTQYF.

This chain joins TRBV7-2 and TRBJ2-5; TRBD2 aligns across 13 bases. Losses at the gene ends were 1 base for V and 5 bases for J; bases not matched to a gene: 4. The CDR3 is made up of 16 amino acids. Per the germline V gene, CDR1 is SGHTA and CDR2 is FQGNSA. CDR3 DNA sequence: TGTGCCAGCAGCTTAGGGACTAGCGGGAGACGGGAGACCCAGTACTTC. Protein sequence: CASSLGTSGRRETQYF.

V gene TRBV7-8 combines with J gene TRBJ1-4; 8 bases are shared with TRBD1. This CDR3 has 14 residues. CDR1 is SGHVS, CDR2 FQNEAQ, per germline. V was clipped by 1 base and J by 5 bases; unmatched bases: 0. As DNA, the CDR3 is TGTGCCAGCAGCTTAGACAGGGGGAATGAAAAACTGTTTTTT. It specifies CASSLDRGNEKLFF.

The chain is built from TRBV30 and TRBJ2-1, with TRBD2 matching 9 bases. The germline V gene encodes CDR1 GTSNPN and CDR2 SVGIG (reference sequence). CDR3 size: 16 residues. The V gene end was trimmed by 0 bases and the J gene end by 2 bases; junction bases not matched to a gene: 5. The CDR3 sequence is CAWSVGSSGAYNEQFF. The DNA for the CDR3 is TGTGCCTGGAGTGTAGGGTCTAGCGGGGCCTACAATGAGCAGTTCTTC. Using reference TRBV30 and TRBJ2-1 for the parts outside the CDR3, the full variable domain is SQTIHQWPATLVQPVGSPLSLECTVEGTSNPNLYWYRQAAGRGLQLLFYSVGIGQISSEVPQNLSASRPQDRQFILSSKKLLLSDSGFYLCAWSVGSSGAYNEQFFGPGTRLTVL.

This clone was seen a handful of times. The chain is built from TRBV19 and TRBJ2-2; a weak D match, TRBD1 (5 bases). The CDR3 runs to 14 residues. V was clipped by 3 bases and J by 5 bases, with 10 bases between them. Germline CDR1 and CDR2: LNHDA and SQIVND (reference sequence). The CDR3 nucleotides are TGTGCCAGTAGTATCAGGGCCGGGACCGGGGAGCTGTTTTTT. Protein sequence: CASSIRAGTGELFF.

The chain links TRBV7-2 to TRBJ2-3, with D unclear. The CDR3 covers 12 residues. Germline V gene data show CDR1 as SGHTA and CDR2 as FQGNSA. The V end lost 7 bases, the J end lost 1 base, and 6 bases lay between the germline ends. In DNA, the CDR3 is TGTGCCAGCACCCAAGGCACAGATACGCAGTATTTT. As protein: CASTQGTDTQYF.

This clone was counted once. This sequence joins TRBV23-1 and TRBJ1-2, with 8 nucleotides matching TRBD1. TRBV23-1 is identified as an open reading frame with a role that is uncertain. Trimming took 2 bases from V and 5 from J; bases not matched to a gene: 7. CDR3 length: 15 amino acids. CDR3 amino acids: CASSQKTGVGYGYTF. As DNA, the CDR3 is TGCGCCAGCAGTCAAAAGACAGGGGTGGGGTATGGCTACACCTTC.

The rearrangement joins TRBV4-3 to TRBJ1-3; D call uncertain. CDR3 size: 14 residues. Per the germline V gene, CDR1 is LGHNA and CDR2 is YSLEER. The V gene lost 0 bases and the J gene lost 2 bases, with 5 bases spanning the gap. The CDR3 protein is CASSQEKTGNTIYF. DNA of the CDR3: TGCGCCAGCAGCCAAGAGAAGACTGGAAACACCATATATTTT.

The table lists this clone with many counts. Here the CDR3 reads CASSQVGTPRGTEAFF. The CDR3 nucleotides read TGCGCCAGCAGCCAAGTCGGCACACCAAGGGGCACTGAAGCTTTCTTT. The gene calls are TRBV4-1 and TRBJ1-1, with a tentative D call TRBD1 (5 bases). CDR3 length equals 16 residues. CDR1 and CDR2 (germline): MGHRA, YSYEKL. V gave up 1 base and J gave up 4 bases, with 16 bases separating them.

The chain is built from TRBV9 and TRBJ1-4; 7 nucleotides match TRBD1. The CDR3 is 15 residues long. The germline CDR1 and CDR2 sequences are SGDLS and YYNGEE. The ends lost 6 bases at V and 3 bases at J; junction bases unmatched: 8. The CDR3 nucleotides read TGTGCCAGCACCGCACGACAGGGTCCTAATGAAAAACTGTTTTTT. Translating it yields CASTARQGPNEKLFF.

A remark on this clone: Other DNA sequences in the same sample also yield this CDR3. V gene TRBV7-2 combines with J gene TRBJ2-5; possible D gene TRBD2, 6 bases. The CDR3 is 14 amino acids. With 2 bases removed from V and 2 bases from J, the gap between germline ends came to 9 bases. The V gene's germline CDR1 is SGHTA and CDR2 FQGNSA. The CDR3 nucleotides read TGTGCCAGCAGCTTATCCGGGGGTCAAGAGACCCAGTACTTC. The encoded protein is CASSLSGGQETQYF.

This clone was seen ten or more times. The junction departs from germline at one end; a sequencing error may be responsible. V is TRBV7-7 and J is TRBJ2-5, with 9 bases lining up with TRBD1. The CDR3 covers 14 residues. Per germline, CDR1 SSHAT and CDR2 FNYEAQ (reference sequence). The CDR3 DNA follows: TGTGCTAGCAGCACAGGACAGGGGCGGGAGACCCAGTACTTC. This codes for CASSTGQGRETQYF.

The V gene is TRBV27, the J gene TRBJ1-2; TRBD1 agrees at 7 bases. The V gene end was trimmed by 6 bases and the J gene end by 4 bases; junction bases not matched to a gene: 8. Germline CDR1 and CDR2: MNHEY and SMNVEV (reference sequence). The CDR3 length is 14 residues. This CDR3 reads CASSSRDSPYGYTF. Written as DNA, the CDR3 is TGTGCCAGCAGCTCCCGGGACAGCCCCTATGGCTACACCTTC.

The gene calls are TRBV7-2 and TRBJ2-1, with D perhaps matching TRBD2 (5 bases). Germline values: CDR1 SGHTA, CDR2 FQGNSA. The CDR3 consists of 15 residues. The V end lost 1 base, the J end lost 0 bases, and 7 bases lay between the germline ends. This CDR3 is CASSLGADSYNEQFF. CDR3 nucleotide sequence: TGTGCCAGCAGCTTAGGAGCGGACTCCTACAATGAGCAGTTCTTC.

The rearrangement links TRBV30 to TRBJ2-7; D not resolved. The germline CDR1 and CDR2 sequences are GTSNPN and SVGIG (reference sequence). The V and J ends lost 3 bases and 0 bases respectively, with 9 bases between them. The CDR3 is 13 amino acids. The CDR3: CAWRATSSYEQYF. In DNA form, the CDR3 reads TGTGCCTGGAGGGCAACCAGCTCCTACGAGCAGTACTTC.

The rearrangement joins TRBV27 to TRBJ2-7; perhaps TRBD2 as D (7 bases). The V end lost 1 base, the J end lost 3 bases, and 13 bases lay between the germline ends. Germline values: CDR1 MNHEY, CDR2 SMNVEV (reference sequence). This CDR3 region has 15 residues. CDR3 coding DNA: TGTGCCAGCAGTTTATTGGTGGGAGGGGGCTACGAGCAGTACTTC. It is translated as CASSLLVGGGYEQYF.

The chain carries TRBV11-2 and TRBJ2-7; no firm D call. The V end lost 1 base, the J end lost 12 bases, and 16 bases lay between the germline ends. CDR3 length: 13 amino acids. CDR1 is SGHAT, CDR2 FQNNGV, per germline. CDR3 sequence reads: CASSLGSGTTSYF. The CDR3 DNA reads as TGTGCCAGCAGCTTAGGTTCGGGTACTACCTCGTACTTC.